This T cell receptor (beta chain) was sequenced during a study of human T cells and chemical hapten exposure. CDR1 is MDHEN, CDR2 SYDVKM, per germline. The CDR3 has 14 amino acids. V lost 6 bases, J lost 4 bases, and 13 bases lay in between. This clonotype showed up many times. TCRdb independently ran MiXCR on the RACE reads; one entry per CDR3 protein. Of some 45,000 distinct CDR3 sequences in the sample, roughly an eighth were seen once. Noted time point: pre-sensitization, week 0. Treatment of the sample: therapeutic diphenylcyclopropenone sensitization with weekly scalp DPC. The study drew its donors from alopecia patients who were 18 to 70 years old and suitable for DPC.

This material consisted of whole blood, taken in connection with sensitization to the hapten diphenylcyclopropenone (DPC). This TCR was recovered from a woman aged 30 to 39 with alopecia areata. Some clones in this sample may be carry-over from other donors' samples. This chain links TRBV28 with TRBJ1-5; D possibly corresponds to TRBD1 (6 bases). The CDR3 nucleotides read TGTGCCAGCAGCCCCCTCCAGGGGAATCAGCCCCAGCATTTT. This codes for CASSPLQGNQPQHF.